A selection of T cell receptor beta chains follows, all from one sample in a study of regulatory T cells in long-lasting Graves disease. TCRdb recomputed calls from the multiplex PCR reads with MiXCR, one row per CDR3 protein. The sample gives about 420,000 distinct CDR3 sequences, about a sixth of which show up once; 20% to 25% is in the top ten. This sample was also put to use in a study of T cells in Graves' hyperthyroidism and ophthalmopathy.

The sample was peripheral blood mononuclear cells (PBMCs), taken at new diagnosis, from a patient treated with antithyroid drugs. The receptors were gathered from a woman younger than 30 with Graves disease. The CDR3 runs from the conserved cysteine through the conserved F or W. The D gene is left open where the match is weak. Clone size is given for some rows only: seen once, a few or many times, or a class if the clone is expanded.

cdr3_nt	cdr3_aa	clone_size	d_call	j_call	v_call
TGCAGTGCTAGAGAATCCGGGCCATCGAACACTGAAGCTTTCTTT	CSARESGPSNTEAFF	many	NA	TRBJ1-1	TRBV20-1
TGCAGCGTTGAAGATGGAGCGAACACTGAAGCTTTCTTT	CSVEDGANTEAFF	many	NA	TRBJ1-1	TRBV29-1
TGTGCCAGCAGCTTTCAGGGGCCCAATCAGCCCCAGCATTTT	CASSFQGPNQPQHF	NA	NA	TRBJ1-5	TRBV5-4
TGCGCCAGCAACCAGGGAGCATCAAGGGACTATGGCTACACCTTC	CASNQGASRDYGYTF	NA	NA	TRBJ1-2	TRBV5-1
TGTGCCAGCAGTTTATTCGGGGGAATTGGCACTGAAGCTTTCTTT	CASSLFGGIGTEAFF	many	NA	TRBJ1-1	TRBV28
TGTGCCAGCAGCCGCGACCCTACACCCCGGACAGGGGGCACTGAAGCTTTCTTT	CASSRDPTPRTGGTEAFF	few	TRBD1	TRBJ1-1	TRBV5-4
TGTGCCAGCAGCCCGACAGGGGGCAGGGAGCTGTTTTTT	CASSPTGGRELFF	few	TRBD1	TRBJ2-2	TRBV11-3
TGTGCCAGCATTCACGGGGCTAGCGGGAGGGGAGCCTACAATGAGCAGTTCTTC	CASIHGASGRGAYNEQFF	many	TRBD2	TRBJ2-1	TRBV12-3/TRBV12-4
TGCAGCGTCCAGCGGGAGTGGGACGAGCAGTACTTC	CSVQREWDEQYF	many	TRBD2	TRBJ2-7	TRBV29-1
TGTGCCAGCAGCCCCTCCGGAAGGGGACAAGAGACCCAGTACTTC	CASSPSGRGQETQYF	few	NA	TRBJ2-5	TRBV9
TGTGCCGGCAGTTTAGTGGTGTCCTACGAGCAGTACTTC	CAGSLVVSYEQYF	NA	NA	TRBJ2-7	TRBV28
TGTGCCAGCAGCTTGGGACTAGCTTCTACAGATACGCAGTATTTT	CASSLGLASTDTQYF	few	TRBD2	TRBJ2-3	TRBV5-4
TGTGCCAGCAGTCCGCCGGGACAGGGTCCTAATGAAAAACTGTTTTTT	CASSPPGQGPNEKLFF	few	TRBD1	TRBJ1-4	TRBV6-1
TGTGCCAGCAGTTCCCGACTAGCGGGAAACAATGAGCAGTTCTTC	CASSSRLAGNNEQFF	NA	TRBD2	TRBJ2-1	TRBV6-2/TRBV6-3
TGCAGTGCTAGAGATCTTGGGCGCCGCGAGTATACGCAGTATTTT	CSARDLGRREYTQYF	many	NA	TRBJ2-3	TRBV20-1
TGCAGTGCTAACGACGTTTCCTACGAGCAGTACTTC	CSANDVSYEQYF	many	NA	TRBJ2-7	TRBV20-1
TGTGCCAGTAGCTCTTGGGGGACTAGCGATTGGGATACGCAGTATTTT	CASSSWGTSDWDTQYF	few	TRBD2	TRBJ2-3	TRBV19
TGCAGTGCCCTCGACAGGGGGACTCTCGCCTACGAGCAGTACTTC	CSALDRGTLAYEQYF	NA	TRBD1	TRBJ2-7	TRBV20-1
TGTGCCAGCAGAAAACCGGGGAGGGATACGCAGTATTTT	CASRKPGRDTQYF	many	NA	TRBJ2-3	TRBV7-8
TGTGCCAGCAGTCCTCATTCCCAGGGGGGAGCTTCACCCCTCCACTTT	CASSPHSQGGASPLHF	many	TRBD1	TRBJ1-6	TRBV27
TGTGCCAGCAGCAACTACAGGGGCACCGGGGAGCTGTTTTTT	CASSNYRGTGELFF	NA	TRBD1	TRBJ2-2	TRBV7-2
TGCAGCGTTAAGACAGGGACTCTCTACGAGCAGTACTTC	CSVKTGTLYEQYF	many	NA	TRBJ2-7	TRBV29-1
TGTGCCAGCTTTCAGACAGATACGCAGTATTTT	CASFQTDTQYF	many	NA	TRBJ2-3	TRBV27
TGTGCCAGCAGCCCAGGGGCCAGGGTGGGGACCCAGTACTTC	CASSPGARVGTQYF	many	NA	TRBJ2-5	TRBV7-3
TGCGCCAGCAGCGGTCCCTTAAGGGGCACTGAAGCTTTCTTT	CASSGPLRGTEAFF	many	NA	TRBJ1-1	TRBV4-1
TGTGCCAGCAGCTTGGCGAATTTTGAAAAACTGTTTTTT	CASSLANFEKLFF	NA	NA	TRBJ1-4	TRBV5-6
TGTGCCAGCAGCTTATCAGGGGCAGACACAGATACGCAGTATTTT	CASSLSGADTDTQYF	many	NA	TRBJ2-3	TRBV7-2